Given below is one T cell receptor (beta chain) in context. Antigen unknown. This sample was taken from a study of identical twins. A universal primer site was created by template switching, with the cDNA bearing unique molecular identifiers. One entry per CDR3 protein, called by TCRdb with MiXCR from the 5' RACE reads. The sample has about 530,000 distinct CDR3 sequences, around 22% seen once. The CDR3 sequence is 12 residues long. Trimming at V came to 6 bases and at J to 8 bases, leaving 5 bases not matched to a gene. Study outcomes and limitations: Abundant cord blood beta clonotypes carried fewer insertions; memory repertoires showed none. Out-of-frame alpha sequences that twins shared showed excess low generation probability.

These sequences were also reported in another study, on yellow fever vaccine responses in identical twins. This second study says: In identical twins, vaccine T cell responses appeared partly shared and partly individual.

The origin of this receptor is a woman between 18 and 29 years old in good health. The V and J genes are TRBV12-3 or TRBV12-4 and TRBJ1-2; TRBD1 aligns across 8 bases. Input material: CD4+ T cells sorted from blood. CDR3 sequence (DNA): TGTGCCAGCAGGCTTACAGGGGGGGGCTACACCTTC. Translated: CASRLTGGGYTF.